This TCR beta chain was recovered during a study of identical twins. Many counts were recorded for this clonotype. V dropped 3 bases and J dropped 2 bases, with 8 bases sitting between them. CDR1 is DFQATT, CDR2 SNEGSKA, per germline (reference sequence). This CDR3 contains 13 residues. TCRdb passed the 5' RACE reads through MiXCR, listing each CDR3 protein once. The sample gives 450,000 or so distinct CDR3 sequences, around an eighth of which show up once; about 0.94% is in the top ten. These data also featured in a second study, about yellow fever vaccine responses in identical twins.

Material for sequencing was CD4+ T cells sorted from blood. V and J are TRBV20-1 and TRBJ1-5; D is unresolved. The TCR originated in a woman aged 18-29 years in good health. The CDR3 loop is CSASQTGNQPQHF. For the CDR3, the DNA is TGCAGTGCTAGTCAAACGGGCAATCAGCCCCAGCATTTT.